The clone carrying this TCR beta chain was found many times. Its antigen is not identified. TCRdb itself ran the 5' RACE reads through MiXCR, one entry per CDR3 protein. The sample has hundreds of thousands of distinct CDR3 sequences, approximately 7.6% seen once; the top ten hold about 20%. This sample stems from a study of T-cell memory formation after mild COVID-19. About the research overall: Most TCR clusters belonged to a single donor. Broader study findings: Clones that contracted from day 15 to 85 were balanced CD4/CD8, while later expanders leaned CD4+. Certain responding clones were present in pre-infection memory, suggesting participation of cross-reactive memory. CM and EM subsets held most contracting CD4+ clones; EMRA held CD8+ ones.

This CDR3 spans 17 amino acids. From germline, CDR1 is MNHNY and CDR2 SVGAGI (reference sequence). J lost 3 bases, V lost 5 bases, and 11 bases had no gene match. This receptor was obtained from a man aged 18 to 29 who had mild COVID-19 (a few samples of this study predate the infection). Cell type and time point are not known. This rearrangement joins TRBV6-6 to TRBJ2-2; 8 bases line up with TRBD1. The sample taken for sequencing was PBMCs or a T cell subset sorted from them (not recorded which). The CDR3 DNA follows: TGTGCCAGCAGTCCGCCCAGGGGGCGCGGGGACACCGGGGAGCTGTTTTTT. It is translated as CASSPPRGRGDTGELFF.